This T cell receptor beta chain was documented in a study of T cell responses to AZD1222 COVID-19 vaccine. General study results and limits: Seropositive status at baseline applied to only a handful of AZD1222 recipients. Elevations in Spike-specific TCR breadth and depth followed administration of two AZD1222 doses. A mostly white British donor set with more females was recruited, and clonal diversity was possibly underestimated.

TCRdb keeps only in-frame clones here, not all; method: immunoSEQ multiplex PCR. Among 100,000 to 150,000 clones listed, about 82% were seen once. The germline CDR1 and CDR2 sequences are MNHEY and SMNVEV (reference sequence). V lost 2 bases, J lost 4 bases, and 7 bases lay in between. This CDR3 is built from 13 residues. As regards this clone: The antigen is unknown.

The chain is built from TRBV27 and TRBJ2-3; D gene unclear. Sequences were derived from peripheral blood, sampled 28 days after the second dose of the MenACWY control vaccine. The sequence derives from an adult who received the MenACWY meningococcal vaccine as a control. As DNA, the CDR3 is TGTGCCAGCAGTTTAAAAGGCCCAGATACGCAGTATTTT. Translated: CASSLKGPDTQYF.